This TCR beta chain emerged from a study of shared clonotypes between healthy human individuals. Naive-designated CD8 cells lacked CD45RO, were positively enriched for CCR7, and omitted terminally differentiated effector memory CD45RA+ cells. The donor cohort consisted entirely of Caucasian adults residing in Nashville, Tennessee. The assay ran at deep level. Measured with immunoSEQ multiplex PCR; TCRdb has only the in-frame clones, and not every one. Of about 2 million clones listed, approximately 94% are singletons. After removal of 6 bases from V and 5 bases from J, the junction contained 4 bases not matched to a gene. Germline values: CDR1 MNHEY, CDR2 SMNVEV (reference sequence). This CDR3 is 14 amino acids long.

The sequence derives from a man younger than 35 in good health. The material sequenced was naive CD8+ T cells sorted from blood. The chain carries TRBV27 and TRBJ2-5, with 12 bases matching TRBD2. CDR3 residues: CASRLAGGWETQYF. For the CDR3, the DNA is TGTGCCAGCAGGCTAGCGGGAGGGTGGGAGACCCAGTACTTC.